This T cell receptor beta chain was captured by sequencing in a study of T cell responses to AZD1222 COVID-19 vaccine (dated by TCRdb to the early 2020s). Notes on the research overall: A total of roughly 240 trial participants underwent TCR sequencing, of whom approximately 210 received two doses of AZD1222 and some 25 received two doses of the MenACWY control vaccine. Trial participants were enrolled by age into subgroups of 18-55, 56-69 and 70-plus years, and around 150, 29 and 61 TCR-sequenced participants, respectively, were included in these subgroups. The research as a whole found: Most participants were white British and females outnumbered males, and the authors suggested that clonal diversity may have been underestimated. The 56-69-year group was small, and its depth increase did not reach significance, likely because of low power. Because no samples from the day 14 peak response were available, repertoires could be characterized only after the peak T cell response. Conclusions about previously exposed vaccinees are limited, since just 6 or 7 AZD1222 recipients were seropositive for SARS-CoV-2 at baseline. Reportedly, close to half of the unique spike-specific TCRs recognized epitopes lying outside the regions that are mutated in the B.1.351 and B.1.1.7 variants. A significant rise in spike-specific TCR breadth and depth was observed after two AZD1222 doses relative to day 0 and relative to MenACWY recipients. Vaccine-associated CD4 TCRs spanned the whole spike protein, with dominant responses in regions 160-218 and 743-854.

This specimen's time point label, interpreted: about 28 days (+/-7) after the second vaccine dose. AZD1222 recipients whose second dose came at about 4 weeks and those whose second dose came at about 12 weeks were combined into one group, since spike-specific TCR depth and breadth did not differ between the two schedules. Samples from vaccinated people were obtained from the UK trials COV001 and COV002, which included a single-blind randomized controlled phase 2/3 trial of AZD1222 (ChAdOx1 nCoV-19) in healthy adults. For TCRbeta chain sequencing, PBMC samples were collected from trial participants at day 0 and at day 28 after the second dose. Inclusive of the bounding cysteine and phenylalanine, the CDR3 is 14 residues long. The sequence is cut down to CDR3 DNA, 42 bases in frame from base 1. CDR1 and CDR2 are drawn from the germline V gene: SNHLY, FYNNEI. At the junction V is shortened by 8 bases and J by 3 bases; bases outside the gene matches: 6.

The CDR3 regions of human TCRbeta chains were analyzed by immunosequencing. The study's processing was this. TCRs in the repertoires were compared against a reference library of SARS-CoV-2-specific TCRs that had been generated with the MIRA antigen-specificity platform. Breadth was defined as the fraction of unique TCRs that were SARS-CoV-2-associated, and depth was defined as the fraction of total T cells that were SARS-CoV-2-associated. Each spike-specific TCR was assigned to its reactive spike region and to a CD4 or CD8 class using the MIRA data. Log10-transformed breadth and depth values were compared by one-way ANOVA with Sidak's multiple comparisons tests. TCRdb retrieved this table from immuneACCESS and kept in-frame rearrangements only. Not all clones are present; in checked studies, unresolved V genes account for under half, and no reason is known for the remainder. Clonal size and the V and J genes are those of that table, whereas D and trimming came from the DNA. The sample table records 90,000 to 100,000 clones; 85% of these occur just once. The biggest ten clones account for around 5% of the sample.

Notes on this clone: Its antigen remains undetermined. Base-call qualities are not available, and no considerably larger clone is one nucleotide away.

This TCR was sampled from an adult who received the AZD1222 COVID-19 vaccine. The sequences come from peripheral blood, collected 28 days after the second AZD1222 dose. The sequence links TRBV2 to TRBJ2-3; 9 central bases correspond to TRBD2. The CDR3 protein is CASARTSATDTQYF. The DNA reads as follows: TGTGCCAGCGCACGGACTAGCGCTACAGATACGCAGTATTTT.